A selection of T cell receptor beta chains follows, all from one sample in a study of beta chain features in type 1 diabetes. Repertoires were generated with immunoSEQ multiplex PCR, while TCRdb's copy carries only in-frame clones and drops some. The sample lists about 320,000 clones, roughly 15% occurring once. The sample taken for sequencing was central memory CD4+ T cells from blood. The source of these receptors is a man aged 25-45 years in good health. The CDR3 runs from the conserved cysteine through the conserved F or W. Clone size, where shown, is once, few, many, or a class for clones that have expanded.

abundance: many
j_gene: TRBJ2-1
v_gene: TRBV19
CDR3aa: CASSAPSRVLNEQFF

abundance: few
j_gene: TRBJ2-3
v_gene: TRBV6-5
CDR3aa: CASPRVKADTQYF

abundance: few
j_gene: TRBJ2-3
v_gene: TRBV9
CDR3aa: CASSVDGTDTQYF

abundance: .
j_gene: TRBJ2-1
v_gene: TRBV7-2
CDR3aa: CASRRLEGEQFF

abundance: .
j_gene: TRBJ2-6
v_gene: TRBV6-1
CDR3aa: CASSERRSGANVLTF

abundance: few
j_gene: TRBJ2-1
v_gene: TRBV5-6
CDR3aa: CASSSTGSFYEQFF

abundance: few
j_gene: TRBJ1-2
v_gene: TRBV6-1
CDR3aa: CASSEARGYGYTF

abundance: few
j_gene: TRBJ2-3
v_gene: TRBV5-4
CDR3aa: CASSLLAGGIQDTQYF

abundance: many
j_gene: TRBJ1-3
v_gene: TRBV7-9
CDR3aa: CASSDVGAGNTIYF

abundance: .
j_gene: .
v_gene: TRBV5-1
CDR3aa: CASSPGGSYEQYF

abundance: many
j_gene: TRBJ1-2
v_gene: TRBV30
CDR3aa: CAWQQGNYGYTF

abundance: .
j_gene: TRBJ1-6
v_gene: TRBV5-6
CDR3aa: CASSLGPDRENSPLHF

abundance: .
j_gene: TRBJ1-2
v_gene: TRBV30
CDR3aa: CAWKGGAYGYTF

abundance: .
j_gene: TRBJ1-2
v_gene: TRBV15
CDR3aa: CATSRESTDRENGYTF

abundance: .
j_gene: TRBJ2-2
v_gene: TRBV6-6
CDR3aa: CASSYSGGSSGELFF

abundance: few
j_gene: TRBJ2-1
v_gene: TRBV27
CDR3aa: CASSLLAGVNNEQFF

abundance: few
j_gene: TRBJ2-5
v_gene: TRBV25-1
CDR3aa: CASSEGASQETQYF

abundance: few
j_gene: TRBJ1-5
v_gene: TRBV19
CDR3aa: CASSLQGARNQPQHF

abundance: .
j_gene: TRBJ1-5
v_gene: TRBV7-9
CDR3aa: CASSLLSRQSNQPQHF

abundance: few
j_gene: TRBJ1-6
v_gene: TRBV5-1
CDR3aa: CASSLAVTGKSPLHF

abundance: few
j_gene: TRBJ2-2
v_gene: TRBV7-2
CDR3aa: CASSSTTGGNGELFF

abundance: many
j_gene: TRBJ1-5
v_gene: TRBV7-3
CDR3aa: CASSLTLQEPQHF

abundance: .
j_gene: TRBJ2-7
v_gene: TRBV5-4
CDR3aa: CASSFGSGPTYEQYF

abundance: .
j_gene: TRBJ2-5
v_gene: TRBV7-8
CDR3aa: CASSLLNRAETQYF

abundance: many
j_gene: TRBJ2-7
v_gene: TRBV10-3
CDR3aa: CAISSMTAVAYEQYF

abundance: .
j_gene: TRBJ1-1
v_gene: TRBV28
CDR3aa: CASTPPGRVNTEAFF

abundance: few
j_gene: TRBJ2-5
v_gene: TRBV10-3
CDR3aa: CAIKASGGAKETQYF

abundance: .
j_gene: TRBJ1-1
v_gene: TRBV4-1
CDR3aa: CASSIVNTEAFF

abundance: .
j_gene: TRBJ1-5
v_gene: TRBV5-1
CDR3aa: CASSLEGTRVEPQHF

abundance: few
j_gene: TRBJ2-7
v_gene: TRBV4-3
CDR3aa: CASSHGRGGGQGSYEQYF

abundance: few
j_gene: TRBJ2-7
v_gene: TRBV2
CDR3aa: CASTTRDQLTYEQYF

abundance: .
j_gene: TRBJ1-6
v_gene: TRBV30
CDR3aa: CAWSARQGRWDSPLHF

abundance: .
j_gene: TRBJ2-3
v_gene: TRBV5-4
CDR3aa: CASRLDWSTDTQYF

abundance: .
j_gene: TRBJ1-2
v_gene: TRBV11-2
CDR3aa: CASSLTDAGGYTF

abundance: few
j_gene: TRBJ2-2
v_gene: TRBV30
CDR3aa: CAGQTRGGTGELFF

abundance: few
j_gene: TRBJ2-5
v_gene: TRBV6-5
CDR3aa: CASSLSAETQYF

abundance: once
j_gene: TRBJ1-1
v_gene: TRBV18
CDR3aa: CASSGLAEAFF

abundance: few
j_gene: TRBJ2-7
v_gene: TRBV5-6
CDR3aa: CASISTGAGSYEQYF

abundance: once
j_gene: TRBJ1-2
v_gene: TRBV5-6
CDR3aa: CASSLDGGRGGYTF

abundance: many
j_gene: TRBJ1-3
v_gene: TRBV10-3
CDR3aa: CAISAVSSGNTIYF

abundance: few
j_gene: TRBJ2-1
v_gene: TRBV2
CDR3aa: CASSVVFYNEQFF

abundance: .
j_gene: TRBJ1-6
v_gene: TRBV6-1
CDR3aa: CASVADNNSPLHF

abundance: few
j_gene: TRBJ2-2
v_gene: TRBV9
CDR3aa: CASSVSGGALAGELFF

abundance: .
j_gene: TRBJ1-1
v_gene: TRBV7-3
CDR3aa: CASSSQPAGALGAFF